This TCR beta chain was sequenced for a study of post-analysis software for immune sequencing data (dated by TCRdb to between 2015 and 2017). With respect to the entire study: Relapsing-remitting, secondary progressive and progressive-relapsing multiple sclerosis were recorded as disease courses, and subtype annotation was lacking for some patients. A subset of samples was prepared in parallel using single-end sample barcoding, then pooled and co-amplified after Illumina adapter ligation. The patient repertoires were set against about 12 previously published healthy control repertoires from donors whose ages ranged from roughly 6 to 26 years. Overall results and qualifications from the work: Strong co-clustering of samples prepared in the same batch was shown by direct clustering with F measure, prompting a batch-effect correction. Significantly lower normalized Chao1 diversity was found in multiple sclerosis patients than in controls, suggesting substantial peripheral T-cell clonal expansion. The multiple sclerosis patient group was slightly younger than the control group. Significantly higher frequencies in patients than in controls were found for a few TRBV segments, including TRBV5-6, TRBV5-1 and TRBV20-1.

To demonstrate the VDJtools post-analysis software, TCR beta repertoires were profiled from the peripheral blood of about 14 young patients with multiple sclerosis. Multiple sclerosis patients were children and adolescents aged roughly 6 to 17 years. The library was obtained by PCR. TCRdb records Illumina HiSeq 2500 as the sequencer. To reduce PCR and sequencing biases, unique molecular identifiers were built into the TCR beta cDNA libraries. About 500,000 cDNA molecules were obtained for every 1 to 10 million input T cells, so each molecule roughly corresponded to one T cell. Patient libraries were prepared and sequenced with the same protocol used for the earlier healthy control dataset. Within a given batch, samples were prepared together, multiplexed and sequenced on the same HiSeq lane. The published analysis was carried out like this. MIGEC was used to process the raw barcoded reads, and molecular identifier groups with only a single read were discarded before consensus assembly and CDR3 extraction. Clonotype tables were post-analysed with VDJtools, normalizing diversity by down-sampling all datasets to the smallest sample size. To correct batch-related cross-sample contamination, repertoire overlap clustering matched CDR3 amino acid sequences but not nucleotide sequences. The public reads were quality trimmed at Q25 with fastp and then assembled into clones with MiXCR by TCRdb, keeping productive beta chains. Here each entry gathers all rows of one CDR3 protein and keeps the most common genes and DNA. TCRdb, rather than the study authors, made the V and J calls. The sample includes approximately 730,000 distinct CDR3 sequences, with around 42% observed a single time. Jointly, the top ten make up 4.9% of the sample.

Details on this clonotype: What antigen it recognizes has not been identified. Base quality data are lacking; no much larger clone is found one base away.

The germline V gene encodes CDR1 SGHAT and CDR2 FQNNGV. Including cysteine and phenylalanine, the CDR3 has 14 amino acids. Only CDR3 DNA is held: 42 bases, read in frame from base 1. V has 5 bases trimmed and J has 5 bases trimmed; junction bases matching no gene number 7. Recombination linked TRBV11-2 to TRBJ2-7; 9 central nucleotides agree with TRBD1. Sequencing was done on a sample of blood. The TCR sequence derives from a girl aged 5 to 17 with multiple sclerosis. The encoded CDR3 is CASSPWTGDHEQYF. The nucleotides read TGTGCCAGCAGCCCGTGGACAGGGGACCACGAGCAGTACTTC.